Presented here are 15 T cell receptor beta chains from one specimen sequenced in a study of PD-1 blockade in classical Hodgkin lymphoma. Sequenced by immunoSEQ multiplex PCR; TCRdb stores in-frame clones only, minus some. The sample holds about 97,000 clones, around 80% seen once. Brentuximab vedotin exposure varied, and every patient relapsed after autologous stem cell transplantation. The sequenced sample was peripheral blood mononuclear cells (PBMCs), obtained at baseline. The receptors stem from a human donor with classical Hodgkin lymphoma.

The V call is TRBV5-6, the J call TRBJ2-7; 11 bases match TRBD2. The V gene's germline CDR1 is SGHDT and CDR2 YYEEEE. The CDR3 sequence is 18 residues long. The junction had 18 bases not matched to a gene; V was cut back by 5 bases and J by 5 bases. The CDR3 region is CASSSSLFLAGGLHEQYF. CDR3 coding DNA: TGTGCCAGCAGTTCTAGTTTGTTTCTAGCGGGAGGCCTTCACGAGCAGTACTTC.

The rearrangement joins TRBV5-6 to TRBJ1-1; possible D gene TRBD1, 6 bases. Germline CDR1 is SGHDT and CDR2 is YYEEEE. V dropped 6 bases and J dropped 4 bases, with 13 bases sitting between them. The CDR3 spans 13 residues. The CDR3 nucleotides read TGTGCCAGCAACAGGGTGTCAGTCACTGAAGCTTTCTTT. It specifies CASNRVSVTEAFF. Full variable domain (outside the CDR3, taken from reference TRBV5-6 and TRBJ1-1): DAGVTQSPTHLIKTRGQQVTLRCSPKSGHDTVSWYQQALGQGPQFIFQYYEEEERQRGNFPDRFSGHQFPNYSSELNVNALLLGDSALYLCASNRVSVTEAFFGQGTRLTVV.

The chain has TRBV25-1 and TRBJ2-5, with a weak D call TRBD2 (6 bases). In germline, CDR1 is MGHDK, CDR2 SYGVNS. V gave up 0 bases and J gave up 2 bases, with 7 bases separating them. The CDR3 extends over 14 amino acids. In DNA, the CDR3 is TGTGCCAGCAGTGAATACGGGGGTCAAGAGACCCAGTACTTC. Amino acid sequence: CASSEYGGQETQYF. The full variable domain, in which reference TRBV25-1 and TRBJ2-5 provide the parts outside the CDR3, is EADIYQTPRYLVIGTGKKITLECSQTMGHDKMYWYQQDPGMELHLIHYSYGVNSTEKGDLSSESTVSRIRTEHFPLTLESARPSHTSQYLCASSEYGGQETQYFGPGTRLLVL.

This chain joins TRBV5-1 and TRBJ1-3; the D is unclear. The germline gives CDR1 SGHRS, CDR2 YFSETQ. Trimming took off 3 bases at V and 0 bases at J, with 10 bases between the two ends. This CDR3 spans 15 amino acids. In nucleotides, the CDR3 is TGCGCCAGCAGCTACGACGGAATCTCTGGAAACACCATATATTTT. This codes for CASSYDGISGNTIYF.

The chain carries TRBV5-1 and TRBJ1-1; maybe TRBD1 (6 bases). Germline V gene data show CDR1 as SGHRS and CDR2 as YFSETQ. V was trimmed by 1 base and J by 4 bases, leaving 11 bases between them. The CDR3 contains 14 residues. CDR3 sequence: CASSLRGAGTEAFF. The DNA for the CDR3 is TGCGCCAGCAGCTTGAGGGGGGCCGGCACTGAAGCTTTCTTT.

In this sample, this clone turned up once. CDR3 in amino acids: CASSLATEVGGYTF. CDR3 sequence (DNA): TGTGCCAGCAGCTTAGCAACGGAAGTTGGGGGCTACACCTTC. The chain joins TRBV7-2 to TRBJ1-2, with D hard to call. CDR1 and CDR2 from the germline V gene are SGHTA and FQGNSA. The CDR3 extends over 14 amino acids. Trimming took 0 bases from V and 8 from J, leaving 13 bases between them.

The chain recombines TRBV6-6 with TRBJ2-7, with D possibly TRBD2 on 6 matching bases. Germline CDR1 reads MNHNY; CDR2 reads SVGAGI (reference sequence). The V end was cut by 6 bases, the J end by 6 bases, with 21 bases between. The CDR3 loop spans 15 amino acids. The CDR3 coding sequence is TGTGCCAGCAGACCGGGGGTAGCGGTCCAGGTCGAGCAGTACTTC. This translates into CASRPGVAVQVEQYF.

This clone was seen once. This chain joins TRBV5-1 and TRBJ2-3; perhaps TRBD1 as D (6 bases). The CDR3 extends over 13 amino acids. Germline CDR1 and CDR2: SGHRS and YFSETQ. The germline V and J ends were trimmed by 4 bases and 14 bases, with 20 bases remaining between them. The CDR3 region has the DNA TGCGCCAGCAGCCTGGACAGACCCCTATTTATGTATTTT. Translation: CASSLDRPLFMYF.

The chain joins TRBV6-5 to TRBJ2-5; possibly TRBD1 or TRBD2 for D (5 bases each). The V gene lost 6 bases and the J gene lost 5 bases, with 13 bases spanning the gap. Per the germline V gene, CDR1 is MNHEY and CDR2 is SVGAGI. This CDR3 region has 13 residues. This CDR3 reads CASRPPGTETQYF. Here the CDR3 DNA reads TGTGCCAGCAGGCCCCCAGGGACGGAGACCCAGTACTTC.

The V call is TRBV7-2, the J call TRBJ1-2, with D hard to call. V was clipped by 2 bases and J by 4 bases, with 8 bases between them. The length of the CDR3 is 13 residues. Germline V gives CDR1 SGHTA, CDR2 FQGNSA. The CDR3, as DNA: TGTGCCAGCAGCTTACAGATTTCCTATGGCTACACCTTC. Translating gives CASSLQISYGYTF.

The CDR3 sequence is CASSLELPGGRVSDTQYF. CDR3 DNA: TGTGCCAGCAGCTTAGAGCTCCCTGGCGGGAGGGTCTCAGATACGCAGTATTTT. The rearrangement links TRBV7-2 to TRBJ2-3; 9 bases are shared with TRBD2. Germline values: CDR1 SGHTA, CDR2 FQGNSA. This CDR3 has 18 residues. The junction had 12 bases not matched to a gene; V was cut back by 1 base and J by 4 bases.

The J gene is TRBJ2-3, the V gene TRBV7-9; 13 positions match TRBD2. The CDR3 is 16 residues long. From germline, CDR1 is SEHNR and CDR2 FQNEAQ (reference sequence). V gave up 5 bases and J gave up 1 base; unmatched junction bases: 3. CDR3 in amino acids: CASSLGLAGGTDTQYF. The CDR3 DNA follows: TGTGCCAGCAGCCTCGGACTAGCGGGAGGCACAGATACGCAGTATTTT. The variable domain in full, completed from reference TRBV7-9 and TRBJ2-3, reads DTGVSQNPRHKITKRGQNVTFRCDPISEHNRLYWYRQTLGQGPEFLTYFQNEAQLEKSRLLSDRFSAERPKGSFSTLEIQRTEQGDSAMYLCASSLGLAGGTDTQYFGPGTRLTVL.

The chain links TRBV12-5 to TRBJ2-7; 13 nucleotides agree with TRBD2. Germline lookup yields CDR1 LGHNT and CDR2 FRNRAP. After removal of 5 bases from V and 5 bases from J, the junction contained 6 bases not matched to a gene. This CDR3 spans 15 amino acids. The CDR3 here is CASGPRTSGSHEQYF. As DNA, the CDR3 is TGTGCTAGTGGTCCTCGGACTAGCGGGAGCCACGAGCAGTACTTC.

Remarks on this clone: The sample contains more than one DNA sequence encoding this CDR3. The chain employs TRBV5-1 and TRBJ2-7; TRBD2 aligns across 12 bases. Trimming took 0 bases from V and 7 from J; bases not matched to a gene: 2. Germline CDR1 SGHRS, CDR2 YFSETQ. The CDR3 length is 14 residues. The CDR3 DNA follows: TGCGCCAGCAGCTTGGGACTAGCGGGAGTTGAGCAGTACTTC. Translated, it gives CASSLGLAGVEQYF. Using reference TRBV5-1 and TRBJ2-7 for the parts outside the CDR3, the full variable domain is KAGVTQTPRYLIKTRGQQVTLSCSPISGHRSVSWYQQTPGQGLQFLFEYFSETQRNKGNFPGRFSGRQFSNSRSEMNVSTLELGDSALYLCASSLGLAGVEQYFGPGTRLTVT.

The rearrangement uses TRBV27 and TRBJ1-3; the D gene is possibly TRBD1 (6 bases). The CDR3 runs to 15 residues. CDR1 is MNHEY, CDR2 SMNVEV, per germline (reference sequence). V was clipped by 2 bases and J by 3 bases, with 11 bases between them. CDR3 in DNA: TGTGCCAGCAGTTTAACGGGGGCATTTGGAAACACCATATATTTT. Translating gives CASSLTGAFGNTIYF.